These 27 T cell receptor beta chains were all obtained from the same sample, sequenced in a study of cytomegalovirus exposure and HLA in healthy donors. This PCR relied on a set of 60 Vbeta primers and 13 Jbeta primers. The repertoire was sequenced with immunoSEQ multiplex PCR; TCRdb's copy has only in-frame clones and lacks some. This repertoire shows about 120,000 clones, around 70% found once; its top ten account for around 1.7%. The sequenced sample was PBMCs. The receptors were gathered from a young woman in good health and CMV-seronegative.

This rearrangement joins TRBV20-1 to TRBJ1-4; D remains unclear. V was shortened by 0 bases and J by 11 bases, with 7 bases between the two germline ends. Germline CDR1 is DFQATT and CDR2 is SNEGSKA (reference sequence). The CDR3 has 11 residues. CDR3 loop: CSARDGEKLFF. The DNA of the CDR3 is TGCAGTGCTAGAGATGGGGAGAAACTGTTTTTT.

This sequence joins TRBV5-6 and TRBJ2-2, with a possible D match to TRBD1 (6 bases). The CDR3 contains 14 residues. Between the trimmed V and J ends, which lost 4 bases and 6 bases, there was a span of 13 bases. Germline-derived CDR1 and CDR2 are SGHDT and YYEEEE. The CDR3 nucleotides read TGTGCCAGCAGCGGTAGGACAGCCGCCGGGGAGCTGTTTTTT. Protein sequence: CASSGRTAAGELFF.

CDR3 coding DNA: TGTGCCAGCAGCTCCGGACAGGGCAGCAATCAGCCCCAGCATTTT. Translated: CASSSGQGSNQPQHF. The chain uses TRBV13 and TRBJ1-5, with 8 bases fitting TRBD1. Unmatched junction bases numbered 3, after V lost 4 bases and J lost 1 base. CDR3 length: 15 residues. Germline V gene sequence: CDR1 PRHDT, CDR2 FYEKMQ (reference sequence).

V gene TRBV4-1 combines with J gene TRBJ1-3, with a weak D call TRBD1 (5 bases). V dropped 1 base and J dropped 4 bases, with 11 bases sitting between them. The germline CDR1 and CDR2 sequences are MGHRA and YSYEKL. The CDR3 extends over 15 amino acids. CDR3 nucleotides: TGCGCCAGCAGCCAAGTGTCAGGGTTAGGAAACACCATATATTTT. Translation gives CASSQVSGLGNTIYF.

The chain recombines TRBV4-1 with TRBJ1-4; 8 nucleotides match TRBD1. CDR3 length: 16 residues. The trim removed 1 base at V and 8 bases at J, leaving 9 bases unmatched. CDR1 and CDR2 from the germline V gene are MGHRA and YSYEKL. The CDR3 reads CASSQAPQGALEKLFF. The DNA for the CDR3 is TGCGCCAGCAGCCAAGCCCCCCAGGGGGCTCTCGAAAAACTGTTTTTT.

This clone has more than one count but fewer than ten. The J gene is TRBJ2-5, the V gene TRBV6-5, with D possibly matching TRBD2 (6 bases). Trimming removed 7 bases from V and 1 base from J, with 10 bases in between. From germline, CDR1 is MNHEY and CDR2 SVGAGI. The CDR3 is 13 residues long. CDR3 loop: CASTRGSQETQYF. The CDR3 bases are TGTGCCAGCACCCGGGGGAGCCAAGAGACCCAGTACTTC.

The chain couples TRBV10-3 to TRBJ2-1, with D possibly matching TRBD2 (6 bases). Between the trimmed V and J ends, which lost 5 bases and 4 bases, there was a span of 24 bases. The germline V gene has CDR1 ENHRY and CDR2 SYGVKD. This CDR3 contains 18 residues. DNA for the CDR3: TGTGCCATCAGTCAATCTCCTCAGGGTGGAGGGCCTTACAATGAGCAGTTCTTC. Its protein is CAISQSPQGGGPYNEQFF.

This rearrangement joins TRBV12-5 to TRBJ1-2; 7 nucleotides align to TRBD1. V was clipped by 11 bases and J by 6 bases; unmatched bases: 21. Germline CDR1 is LGHNT and CDR2 is FRNRAP. This CDR3 is 16 amino acids long. The CDR3: CARANPFFRGDDGYTF. The CDR3 nucleotides are TGTGCTCGAGCAAACCCTTTTTTCAGGGGGGATGATGGCTACACCTTC.

The CDR3 loop is CASRTGTGGTEAFF. The CDR3 DNA follows: TGTGCCAGCAGGACCGGGACAGGGGGCACTGAAGCTTTCTTT. The chain is built from TRBV7-2 and TRBJ1-1, with 11 bases lining up with TRBD1. This CDR3 comprises 14 residues. The V segment lost 6 bases and the J segment 4 bases; nucleotides outside the gene matches: 4. Germline V gene data show CDR1 as SGHTA and CDR2 as FQGNSA.

CDR3 DNA: TGTGCCAGCAGCAAAGCGCAGGGGGTGAGGGAGACCCAGTACTTC. It codes for CASSKAQGVRETQYF. V and J are TRBV21-1 and TRBJ2-5; TRBD1 was called by the table and not checked on the DNA. TRBV21-1 is termed a pseudogene. The CDR3 spans 15 residues.

In this sample, this clone turned up once. V usage is TRBV4-1 and J usage is TRBJ1-5, with D possibly TRBD1 on 6 matching bases. Trimming pared 8 bases from V and 1 base from J, leaving 18 bases between. The germline CDR1 and CDR2 sequences are MGHRA and YSYEKL. The CDR3 contains 16 residues. CDR3 sequence (DNA): TGCGCCAGCCGGAAGGGGGTTGGCGAAAGCAATCAGCCCCAGCATTTT. The encoded protein is CASRKGVGESNQPQHF.

The chain uses TRBV5-1 and TRBJ2-5, with 8 bases fitting TRBD2. The V segment lost 3 bases and the J segment 3 bases; nucleotides outside the gene matches: 7. Per germline, CDR1 SGHRS and CDR2 YFSETQ. This CDR3 region has 15 residues. In DNA, the CDR3 is TGCGCCAGCAGCTGGCCGGGGCGGGGGGAAGAGACCCAGTACTTC. This translates into CASSWPGRGEETQYF.

The CDR3 coding sequence is TGTGCCTGGAGTGAGGGAGTCACTGAAGCTTTCTTT. Protein sequence: CAWSEGVTEAFF. This sequence joins TRBV30 and TRBJ1-1; D is unclear. Germline CDR1 GTSNPN, CDR2 SVGIG (reference sequence). V lost 1 base and J 4 bases, leaving 7 bases between the germline ends. The CDR3 has 12 amino acids.

The chain recombines TRBV18 with TRBJ1-1; the D is unclear. Germline V gene sequence: CDR1 KGHSH, CDR2 LQKENI. Trimming stripped 1 base from V and 1 base from J, with 10 bases between. The CDR3 spans 15 residues. CDR3 sequence: CASSPLRGPNTEAFF. The CDR3 DNA is TGTGCCAGCTCACCACTTCGAGGGCCGAACACTGAAGCTTTCTTT.

This rearrangement joins TRBV5-4 to TRBJ1-1; weak D call: TRBD1 (6 bases). Trimming cost V 0 bases and J 1 base, with 13 bases left between them. This CDR3 has 16 amino acids. Per the germline V gene, CDR1 is SGHNT and CDR2 is YYREEE (reference sequence). Here the CDR3 DNA reads TGTGCCAGCAGCTTGGATTTCGGGGGGCGGAACACTGAAGCTTTCTTT. Protein product: CASSLDFGGRNTEAFF. The whole variable domain, filled in from reference TRBV5-4 and TRBJ1-1, reads ETGVTQSPTHLIKTRGQQVTLRCSSQSGHNTVSWYQQALGQGPQFIFQYYREEENGRGNFPPRFSGLQFPNYSSELNVNALELDDSALYLCASSLDFGGRNTEAFFGQGTRLTVV.

In its sample, this clone was seen a few times. The genes are TRBV5-1 and TRBJ1-5; the match to TRBD1 covers 8 bases. V was pared by 4 bases and J by 6 bases, with 6 bases of the junction left unmatched. Looked up from germline, CDR1 is SGHRS and CDR2 is YFSETQ. There are 14 residues in the CDR3. The CDR3 DNA reads as TGCGCCAGCAGCACAGGACAGGGTGGTCAGCCCCAGCATTTT. Translating it yields CASSTGQGGQPQHF.

This chain links TRBV28 with TRBJ1-6; 8 bases match TRBD1. The germline CDR1 and CDR2 sequences are MDHEN and SYDVKM. Unmatched junction bases numbered 24, after V lost 7 bases and J lost 7 bases. The CDR3 covers 20 residues. The CDR3 bases are TGTGCCAGCACCCCCACCCCTGGACAGGGTTTATCCCCCCTAAATTCACCCCTCCACTTT. It yields the protein CASTPTPGQGLSPLNSPLHF.

Only a few counts were recorded for this clone. The rearrangement uses TRBV4-2 and TRBJ1-5; TRBD1 matches at 7 bases. Germline lookup yields CDR1 LGHNA and CDR2 YNFKEQ. V was pared by 1 base and J by 7 bases, with 7 bases of the junction left unmatched. This CDR3 is 15 amino acids long. The CDR3 DNA follows: TGTGCCAGCAGCCAAGTCCAGGGGGTGGGCCAGCCCCAGCATTTT. Residues: CASSQVQGVGQPQHF.

The J gene is TRBJ2-3, the V gene TRBV7-3; the D gene is possibly TRBD2 (7 bases). V was shortened by 2 bases and J by 5 bases, with 14 bases between the two germline ends. This CDR3 contains 15 residues. Germline V gene sequence: CDR1 SGHTA, CDR2 FQGTGA. CDR3 DNA: TGTGCCAGCAGCTTACAAGGGGGGGCCATAGATACGCAGTATTTT. It codes for CASSLQGGAIDTQYF.

This chain links TRBV4-1 with TRBJ1-5, with no clear D. The CDR3 is 17 amino acids. CDR1 and CDR2 (germline): MGHRA, YSYEKL. V was trimmed by 1 base and J by 7 bases, leaving 20 bases between them. CDR3 nucleotide sequence: TGCGCCAGCAGCCAAGTAGCCGGCCTCGAAACGGAACAGCCCCAGCATTTT. Encoded protein: CASSQVAGLETEQPQHF.

CDR3 region: CASSERTGSNTEAFF. The CDR3 DNA reads as TGTGCCAGCAGTGAAAGGACAGGGTCGAACACTGAAGCTTTCTTT. The rearrangement links TRBV2 to TRBJ1-1, with TRBD1 identical over 8 bases. The V gene's germline CDR1 is SNHLY and CDR2 FYNNEI. J was trimmed by 1 base and V by 2 bases; bases with no gene match: 3. The CDR3 length is 15 residues.

The rearrangement joins TRBV10-3 to TRBJ1-3, with 9 nucleotides matching TRBD1. The length of the CDR3 is 15 residues. The V gene end was trimmed by 6 bases and the J gene end by 1 base; junction bases not matched to a gene: 4. CDR1 and CDR2 from the germline V gene are ENHRY and SYGVKD. The CDR3 sequence: CAISRTGESGNTIYF. In DNA, the CDR3 is TGTGCCATCAGCCGGACAGGGGAATCTGGAAACACCATATATTTT.

This rearrangement joins TRBV27 to TRBJ1-2; D unresolved. Per germline, CDR1 MNHEY and CDR2 SMNVEV (reference sequence). V lost 2 bases to trimming and J lost 4 bases, with 11 bases between them. CDR3 length equals 14 residues. The DNA of the CDR3 is TGTGCCAGCAGTTTAAGCGGGAAGCCCTATGGCTACACCTTC. It translates to CASSLSGKPYGYTF.

V usage is TRBV28 and J usage is TRBJ1-1; 7 bases fit TRBD1. The junction had 4 bases not matched to a gene; V was cut back by 5 bases and J by 1 base. The CDR3 runs 14 residues. The V gene's germline CDR1 is MDHEN and CDR2 SYDVKM. The CDR3, as DNA: TGTGCCAGCAGTCCGTGGGACAGGAACACTGAAGCTTTCTTT. Amino acids: CASSPWDRNTEAFF.

The rearrangement uses TRBV2 and TRBJ2-7; D ambiguous. The V and J ends lost 6 bases and 3 bases respectively, with 6 bases between them. There are 11 residues in the CDR3. Germline CDR1 reads SNHLY; CDR2 reads FYNNEI. CDR3 in amino acids: CASRAFYEQYF. CDR3 nucleotides: TGTGCCAGCAGAGCGTTCTACGAGCAGTACTTC.

The sample holds one count of this clone. The chain recombines TRBV19 with TRBJ1-1; 11 bases align to TRBD1. This CDR3 has 16 residues. Germline assignment: CDR1 LNHDA and CDR2 SQIVND (reference sequence). Trimming removed 4 bases from V and 0 bases from J; junction bases left unmatched: 4. The CDR3 DNA sequence: TGTGCCAGTAGTACCGGGACAGGGGGTCTGAACACTGAAGCTTTCTTT. It is translated as CASSTGTGGLNTEAFF.

The chain carries TRBV6-5 and TRBJ2-1, with D unclear. Germline V lookup: CDR1 MNHEY, CDR2 SVGAGI. This CDR3 comprises 15 residues. Between the trimmed V and J ends, which lost 6 bases and 9 bases, there was a span of 21 bases. CDR3 sequence (DNA): TGTGCCAGCAGCTATGACTTGACTGCTAGGAGTGAGCAGTTCTTC. Protein: CASSYDLTARSEQFF.